Listed here are 27 T cell receptor beta chains from one sample, sequenced in a study of cytomegalovirus exposure and HLA in healthy donors. The PCR employed 60 Vbeta primers together with 13 Jbeta primers. TCRdb's copy holds only in-frame clones and misses some; the assay was immunoSEQ multiplex PCR. The profile covers roughly 110,000 clones, with around 74% appearing a single time and 12% to 15% taken by the ten largest. The sequenced sample was PBMCs. The receptors derive from a woman between 35 and 50 years old in good health and CMV-seropositive.

The CDR3, as DNA: TGCAGCGTTGCTGTATCTGGAAACACCATATATTTT. Protein sequence: CSVAVSGNTIYF. The J gene is TRBJ1-3, the V gene TRBV29-1; D gene unclear. V was clipped by 4 bases and J by 1 base, with 5 bases between them. This CDR3 region has 12 residues. Germline assignment: CDR1 SQVTM and CDR2 ANQGSEA.

The gene calls are TRBV6-6 and TRBJ2-6, with D unclear. V lost 7 bases and J lost 4, with 11 bases in between. The CDR3 contains 14 residues. Germline V gene lookup returns CDR1 MNHNY and CDR2 SVGAGI (reference sequence). The CDR3: CASTRLSGANVLTF. Written as DNA, the CDR3 is TGTGCCAGCACCCGTCTTTCGGGGGCCAACGTCCTGACTTTC.

The chain links TRBV2 to TRBJ1-5, with D perhaps TRBD1 (6 bases). V shed 3 bases and J shed 5 bases, with 11 bases lying between them. Looked up from germline, CDR1 is SNHLY and CDR2 is FYNNEI. This CDR3 contains 14 residues. CDR3 in amino acids: CASSDRGRYQPQHF. The CDR3 nucleotides are TGTGCCAGCAGTGACAGGGGTAGATATCAGCCCCAGCATTTT.

The V call is TRBV27, the J call TRBJ2-2, with 8 nucleotides matching TRBD2. CDR3 length equals 15 residues. V was pared by 6 bases and J by 1 base, with 4 bases of the junction left unmatched. The germline V gene encodes CDR1 MNHEY and CDR2 SMNVEV (reference sequence). The CDR3 region has the DNA TGTGCCAGCAGGGAGGCGGGGGGGAACACCGGGGAGCTGTTTTTT. It specifies CASREAGGNTGELFF.

This chain joins TRBV6-5 and TRBJ1-1; TRBD1 might be the D (5 bases). Germline V CDR1 and CDR2: MNHEY, SVGAGI. V was clipped by 6 bases and J by 7 bases, with 12 bases between them. The CDR3 is 12 residues long. The CDR3 region is CASSSDSLEAFF. Written as DNA, the CDR3 is TGTGCCAGCAGCTCCGACAGCCTTGAAGCTTTCTTT.

This chain joins TRBV6-5 and TRBJ2-7, with a tentative D call TRBD2 (6 bases). V was clipped by 2 bases and J by 5 bases, with 10 bases between them. The CDR3 extends over 13 amino acids. Germline V gene sequence: CDR1 MNHEY, CDR2 SVGAGI. The CDR3 bases are TGTGCCAGCAGTTACGGGGGGAACAACGAGCAGTACTTC. This sequence encodes CASSYGGNNEQYF.

This clone was counted only a few times. The chain joins TRBV5-1 to TRBJ1-1; 7 nucleotides line up with TRBD1. The V segment lost 5 bases and the J segment 4 bases; nucleotides outside the gene matches: 8. Germline CDR1 SGHRS, CDR2 YFSETQ. The CDR3 totals 14 residues. The CDR3 DNA reads as TGCGCCAGCAGTACCGGACAGGCGGTCACTGAAGCTTTCTTT. The encoded protein is CASSTGQAVTEAFF.

This clone has a single count. Other nucleotide sequences in the sample specify the same CDR3. This chain uses TRBV5-1 with TRBJ2-3; maybe TRBD1 (5 bases). The CDR3 has 13 residues. Germline lookup yields CDR1 SGHRS and CDR2 YFSETQ. Between the trimmed V and J ends, which lost 2 bases and 1 base, there was a span of 5 bases. This CDR3 is CASSLQGTDTQYF. In nucleotides, the CDR3 is TGCGCCAGCAGCTTACAGGGCACAGATACGCAGTATTTT.

V and J are TRBV15 and TRBJ1-2, with 8 bases matching TRBD1. There are 15 residues in the CDR3. Germline values: CDR1 LNHNV, CDR2 YYDKDF (reference sequence). V was clipped by 0 bases and J by 6 bases; unmatched bases: 6. The CDR3: CATSRDPQGGDGYTF. CDR3 DNA: TGTGCCACCAGCAGAGATCCACAGGGGGGAGATGGCTACACCTTC.

V gene TRBV7-9 combines with J gene TRBJ1-4; TRBD1 might be the D (5 bases). This CDR3 region has 15 residues. Germline lookup yields CDR1 SEHNR and CDR2 FQNEAQ (reference sequence). Between the trimmed V and J ends, which lost 1 base and 7 bases, there was a span of 13 bases. This CDR3 is CASSLGGRVGEKLFF. As DNA, the CDR3 is TGTGCCAGCAGCTTAGGGGGCAGGGTTGGTGAAAAACTGTTTTTT. Full variable domain (rest looked up from reference TRBV7-9 and TRBJ1-4): DTGVSQNPRHKITKRGQNVTFRCDPISEHNRLYWYRQTLGQGPEFLTYFQNEAQLEKSRLLSDRFSAERPKGSFSTLEIQRTEQGDSAMYLCASSLGGRVGEKLFFGSGTQLSVL.

This clone was picked up one time. The V and J genes are TRBV4-3 and TRBJ2-5, with 9 nucleotides matching TRBD2. The CDR3 consists of 15 residues. Germline CDR1 reads LGHNA; CDR2 reads YSLEER. Trimming removed 0 bases from V and 7 bases from J; junction bases left unmatched: 6. CDR3 region: CASSQDLVSGGTQYF. As DNA, the CDR3 is TGCGCCAGCAGCCAAGATCTGGTTAGCGGGGGGACCCAGTACTTC.

This chain uses TRBV6-1 with TRBJ1-1; D unclear. Trimming removed 6 bases from V and 4 bases from J, with 9 bases in between. The CDR3 totals 12 residues. Germline values: CDR1 MNHNS, CDR2 SASEGT. CDR3 nucleotides: TGTGCCAGCAGGAGACCGGGCACTGAAGCTTTCTTT. This sequence encodes CASRRPGTEAFF.

The rearrangement uses TRBV6-6 and TRBJ2-3; the D gene is possibly TRBD2 (6 bases). Trimming took off 9 bases at V and 1 base at J, with 20 bases between the two ends. CDR1 is MNHNY and CDR2 is SVGAGI in the germline V gene (reference sequence). The CDR3 has 16 amino acids. CDR3 residues: CASRRGTAGGTDTQYF. The CDR3 DNA is TGTGCCAGTCGCCGGGGGACCGCGGGTGGCACAGATACGCAGTATTTT.

This clone was detected a few times. This chain connects TRBV6-5 to TRBJ2-1; weak D call: TRBD1 (5 bases). CDR1 MNHEY and CDR2 SVGAGI come from the germline V gene. This CDR3 is built from 12 residues. V gave up 10 bases and J gave up 7 bases, with 14 bases separating them. The CDR3 DNA reads TGTGCCACCGGATGGGGCAGGAATGAGCAGTTCTTC. Encoded protein: CATGWGRNEQFF.

With respect to this clone: Other DNA sequences of this sample code for an identical CDR3. The gene calls are TRBV5-1 and TRBJ1-2, with TRBD1 identical over 8 bases. The V gene end was trimmed by 0 bases and the J gene end by 8 bases; junction bases not matched to a gene: 3. Looked up from germline, CDR1 is SGHRS and CDR2 is YFSETQ. This CDR3 has 13 residues. The CDR3 is CASSLEQGAGYTF. In nucleotides, the CDR3 is TGCGCCAGCAGCTTGGAGCAGGGGGCCGGCTACACCTTC. Looking up the rest from reference TRBV5-1 and TRBJ1-2 gives the full variable domain: KAGVTQTPRYLIKTRGQQVTLSCSPISGHRSVSWYQQTPGQGLQFLFEYFSETQRNKGNFPGRFSGRQFSNSRSEMNVSTLELGDSALYLCASSLEQGAGYTFGSGTRLTVV.

This clone was counted only a few times. CDR3: CASSLADRDAYEQYF. The CDR3 DNA reads as TGCGCCAGCAGCTTGGCAGACAGGGACGCCTACGAGCAGTACTTC. This chain links TRBV5-1 with TRBJ2-7; TRBD1 aligns across 7 bases. The CDR3 is 15 residues long. With V trimmed by 0 bases and J by 2 bases, 5 bases remained unmatched. In germline, CDR1 is SGHRS, CDR2 YFSETQ.

The rearrangement uses TRBV4-3 and TRBJ2-5; TRBD2 matches at 10 bases. CDR1 is LGHNA and CDR2 is YSLEER in the germline V gene. The CDR3 is made up of 17 amino acids. Trimming took 0 bases from V and 4 from J; bases not matched to a gene: 8. This CDR3 is CASSQDAASGGIETQYF. The CDR3 nucleotides read TGCGCCAGCAGCCAAGACGCGGCTAGCGGGGGTATAGAGACCCAGTACTTC.

The DNA for the CDR3 is TGTGCCAGCAGCGTAGATCCAGGGGGACTCAATCAGCCCCAGCATTTT. The encoded protein is CASSVDPGGLNQPQHF. J is TRBJ1-5 and V is TRBV9; the match to TRBD1 covers 7 bases. In germline, CDR1 is SGDLS, CDR2 YYNGEE. CDR3 length equals 16 residues. V dropped 0 bases and J dropped 3; count of bases not matched to a gene: 6.

This clone was recorded only once. J is TRBJ1-1 and V is TRBV6-5; perhaps TRBD1 as D (5 bases). The germline CDR1 and CDR2 sequences are MNHEY and SVGAGI. V was shortened by 2 bases and J by 1 base, with 11 bases between the two germline ends. The CDR3 sequence is 15 residues long. In nucleotides, the CDR3 is TGTGCCAGCAGTTACACCCGTACAGGGAACACTGAAGCTTTCTTT. Translated, it gives CASSYTRTGNTEAFF.

The chain recombines TRBV4-1 with TRBJ2-1, with 9 bases fitting TRBD2. This CDR3 has 16 residues. Germline loops: CDR1 MGHRA, CDR2 YSYEKL. V dropped 0 bases and J dropped 8; count of bases not matched to a gene: 8. The CDR3: CASSQDWASGDYEQFF. In nucleotides, the CDR3 is TGCGCCAGCAGCCAAGATTGGGCTAGCGGGGACTATGAGCAGTTCTTC.

Notes on this clone: A junction boundary mismatches the germline segment, possibly from a read error. The rearrangement links TRBV29-1 to TRBJ1-2; D is uncertain. Germline V CDR1 and CDR2: SQVTM, ANQGSEA. CDR3 length: 10 residues. The CDR3 nucleotides read TGCAGCGTTGAAGATCTTCGGGTCGAGTTC. It specifies CSVEDLRVEF. The variable domain in full, completed from reference TRBV29-1 and TRBJ1-2, reads SAVISQKPSRDICQRGTSLTIQCQVDSQVTMMFWYRQQPGQSLTLIATANQGSEATYESGFVIDKFPISRPNLTFSTLTVSNMSPEDSSIYLCSVEDLRVEFGSGTRLTVV.

The genes are TRBV2 and TRBJ1-2; D might be TRBD1 (5 bases). The CDR3 runs to 12 residues. The ends were cut back, 4 bases at V and 2 bases at J, with 5 bases in the middle. Germline V gives CDR1 SNHLY, CDR2 FYNNEI. The CDR3 loop is CASSGQNYGYTF. CDR3 coding DNA: TGTGCCAGCAGTGGACAGAACTATGGCTACACCTTC.

The chain carries TRBV30 and TRBJ2-2; D call uncertain. CDR1 is GTSNPN and CDR2 is SVGIG in the germline V gene (reference sequence). CDR3 length: 13 residues. V shed 4 bases and J shed 6 bases, with 12 bases lying between them. CDR3 in amino acids: CAWTSGLSGELFF. CDR3 nucleotides: TGTGCCTGGACCTCGGGTCTCTCCGGGGAGCTGTTTTTT.

The chain links TRBV28 to TRBJ1-6, with no clear D. Germline-derived CDR1 and CDR2 are MDHEN and SYDVKM. This CDR3 has 12 residues. Trimming shortened V by 5 bases and J by 14 bases, and 13 bases separated the two germline ends. The CDR3 DNA sequence: TGTGCCAGCAGTATATCCTTCTCTTCCCTCCACTTT. Encoded protein: CASSISFSSLHF.

This chain joins TRBV7-9 and TRBJ1-5; 9 positions match TRBD1. CDR3 length equals 15 residues. V was clipped by 5 bases and J by 2 bases; unmatched bases: 4. Per the germline V gene, CDR1 is SEHNR and CDR2 is FQNEAQ (reference sequence). The CDR3 reads CASSDGTGRNQPQHF. The CDR3 nucleotides are TGTGCCAGCAGCGACGGGACAGGGCGCAATCAGCCCCAGCATTTT.

This clone was seen only a few times. The chain uses TRBV2 and TRBJ2-2; TRBD1 matches 11 bases. V shed 6 bases, J shed 2 bases, and the junction held 8 bases outside the gene matches. The germline V gene encodes CDR1 SNHLY and CDR2 FYNNEI. There are 17 residues in the CDR3. The CDR3 DNA reads as TGTGCCAGCAGCGATCGGACAGGGGGCCTAAACACCGGGGAGCTGTTTTTT. It codes for CASSDRTGGLNTGELFF.

The chain links TRBV9 to TRBJ1-6; weak D call: TRBD1 (6 bases). The ends were cut back, 3 bases at V and 8 bases at J, with 15 bases in the middle. Per germline, CDR1 SGDLS and CDR2 YYNGEE. The CDR3 sequence is 15 residues long. The CDR3 DNA follows: TGTGCCAGCAGCGAGAGAGGGCAGGGGTATTCACCCCTCCACTTT. This sequence encodes CASSERGQGYSPLHF.